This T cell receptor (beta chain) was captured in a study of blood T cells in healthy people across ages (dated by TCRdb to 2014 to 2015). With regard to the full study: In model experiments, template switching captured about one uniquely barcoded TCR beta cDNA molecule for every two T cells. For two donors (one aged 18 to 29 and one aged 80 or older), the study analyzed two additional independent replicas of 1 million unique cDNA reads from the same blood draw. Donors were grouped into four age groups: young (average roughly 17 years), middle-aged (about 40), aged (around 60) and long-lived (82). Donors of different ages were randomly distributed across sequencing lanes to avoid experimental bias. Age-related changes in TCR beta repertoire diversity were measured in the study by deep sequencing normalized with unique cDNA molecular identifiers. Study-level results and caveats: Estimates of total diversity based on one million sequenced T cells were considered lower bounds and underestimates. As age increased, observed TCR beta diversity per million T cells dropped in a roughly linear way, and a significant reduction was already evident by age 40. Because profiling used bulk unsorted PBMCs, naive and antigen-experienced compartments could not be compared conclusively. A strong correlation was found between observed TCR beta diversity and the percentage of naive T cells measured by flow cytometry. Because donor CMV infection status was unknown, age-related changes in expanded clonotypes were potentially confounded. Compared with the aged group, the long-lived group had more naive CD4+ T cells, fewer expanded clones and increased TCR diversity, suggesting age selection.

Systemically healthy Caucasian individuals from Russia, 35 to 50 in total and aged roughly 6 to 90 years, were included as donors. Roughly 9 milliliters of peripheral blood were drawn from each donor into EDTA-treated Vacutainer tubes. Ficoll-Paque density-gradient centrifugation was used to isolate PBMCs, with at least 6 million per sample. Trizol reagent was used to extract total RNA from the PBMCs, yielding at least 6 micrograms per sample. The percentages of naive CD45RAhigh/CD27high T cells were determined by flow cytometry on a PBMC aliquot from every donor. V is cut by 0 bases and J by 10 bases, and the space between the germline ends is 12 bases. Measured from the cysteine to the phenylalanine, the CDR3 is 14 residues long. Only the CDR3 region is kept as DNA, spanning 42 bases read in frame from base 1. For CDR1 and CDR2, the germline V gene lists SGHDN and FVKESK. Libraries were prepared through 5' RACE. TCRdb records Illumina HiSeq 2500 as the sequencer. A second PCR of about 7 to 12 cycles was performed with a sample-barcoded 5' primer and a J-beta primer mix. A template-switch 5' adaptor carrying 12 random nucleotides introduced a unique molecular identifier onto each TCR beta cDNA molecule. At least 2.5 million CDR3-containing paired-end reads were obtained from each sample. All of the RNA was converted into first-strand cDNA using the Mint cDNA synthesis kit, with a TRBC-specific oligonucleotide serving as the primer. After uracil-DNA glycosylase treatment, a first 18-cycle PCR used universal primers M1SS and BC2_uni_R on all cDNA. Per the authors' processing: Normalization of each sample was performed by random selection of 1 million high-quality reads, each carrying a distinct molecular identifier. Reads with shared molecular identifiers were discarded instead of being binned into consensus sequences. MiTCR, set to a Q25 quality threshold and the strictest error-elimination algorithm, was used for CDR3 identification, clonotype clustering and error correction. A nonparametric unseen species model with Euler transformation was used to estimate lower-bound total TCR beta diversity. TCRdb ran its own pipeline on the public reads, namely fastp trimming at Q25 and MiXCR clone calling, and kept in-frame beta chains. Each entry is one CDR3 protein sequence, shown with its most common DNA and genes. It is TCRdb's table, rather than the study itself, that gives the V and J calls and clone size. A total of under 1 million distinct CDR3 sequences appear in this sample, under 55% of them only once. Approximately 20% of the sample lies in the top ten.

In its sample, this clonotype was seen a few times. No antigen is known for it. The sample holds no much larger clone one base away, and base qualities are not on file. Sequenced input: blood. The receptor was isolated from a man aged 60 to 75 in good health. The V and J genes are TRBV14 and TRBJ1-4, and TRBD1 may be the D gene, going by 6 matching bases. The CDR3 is CASSQETGFGKLFF. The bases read TGTGCCAGCAGCCAAGAGACAGGATTTGGAAAACTGTTTTTT.